This T cell receptor (beta chain) was sequenced in a study of blood T cell repertoires in COVID-19. About the research overall: Acute and convalescent COVID-19 samples came from the United States, Italy and Spain. From T cells, B-cell-depleted T cells, or PBMCs came the material, which was cDNA or gDNA.

This CDR3 is 18 amino acids long. Germline V gene data show CDR1 as LGHNA and CDR2 as YSLEER. V was clipped by 0 bases and J by 1 base; unmatched bases: 7. How the authors handled the data: Scientists estimated how many nucleated cells there were by amplifying reference gene primers. TCRdb's copy holds only in-frame clones and misses some; the assay was immunoSEQ multiplex PCR. Clonal size and the V and J genes are those of that table, whereas D and trimming came from the DNA. The sample comprises 200,000 to 250,000 clones, 84% of which are singletons, and around 9.5% rests with the top ten. Material: peripheral blood. This clonotype was obtained from a man in his forties or fifties with active or convalescent COVID-19. V gene TRBV4-3 combines with J gene TRBJ2-2; 8 bases are shared with TRBD2. CDR3 loop: CASSQERASGLNTGELFF. CDR3 bases: TGCGCCAGCAGCCAAGAGAGGGCTAGCGGGCTGAACACCGGGGAGCTGTTTTTT.